Given below is one T cell receptor beta chain in context. Its specificity is not known. The sample is drawn from a study of post-analysis software for immune sequencing data. In the study overall: Both relapsing-remitting and secondary progressive multiple sclerosis featured among the disease courses, as did progressive-relapsing multiple sclerosis. Whole-study findings and limits: Under the F measure, samples that were prepared in one batch clustered strongly together. The study found significantly lower normalized Chao1 diversity in multiple sclerosis patients than in controls. TRBV segments more frequent in patients than in controls numbered roughly five and included TRBV5-6, TRBV5-1 and TRBV20-1.

This CDR3 spans 17 amino acids. Germline assignment: CDR1 KGHDR and CDR2 SFDVKD. Losses at the gene ends were 3 bases for V and 1 base for J; bases not matched to a gene: 8. Unique molecular identifiers were built into the TCR beta cDNA libraries. With about 0.95 to 10 million T cells as the source, some 500,000 cDNA molecules resulted. TCRdb called the PCR reads again in MiXCR, with one record for every CDR3 protein. The sample carries 600,000 to 750,000 distinct CDR3 sequences, around 64% recorded once. The receptor was derived from a girl aged 2-9 years with multiple sclerosis. This rearrangement joins TRBV24-1 to TRBJ2-1; 7 bases agree with TRBD1. Source material: blood. This chain's CDR3 is CATSDPRQGSSYNEQFF. The CDR3 coding sequence is TGTGCCACCAGTGATCCGAGACAGGGAAGTTCCTACAATGAGCAGTTCTTC.